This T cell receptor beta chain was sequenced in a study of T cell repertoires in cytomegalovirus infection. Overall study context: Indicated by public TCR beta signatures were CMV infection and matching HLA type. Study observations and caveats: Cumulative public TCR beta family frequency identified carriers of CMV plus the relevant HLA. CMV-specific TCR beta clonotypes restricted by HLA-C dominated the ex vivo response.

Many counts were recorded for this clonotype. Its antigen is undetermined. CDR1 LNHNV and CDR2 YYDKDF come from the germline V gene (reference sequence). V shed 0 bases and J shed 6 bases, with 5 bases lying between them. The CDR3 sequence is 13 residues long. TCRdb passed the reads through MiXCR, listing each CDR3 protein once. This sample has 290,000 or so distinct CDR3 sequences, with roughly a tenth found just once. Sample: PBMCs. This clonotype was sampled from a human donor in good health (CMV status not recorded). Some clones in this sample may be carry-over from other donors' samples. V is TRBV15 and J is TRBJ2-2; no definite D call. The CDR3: CATSRDRAGELFF. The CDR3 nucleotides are TGTGCCACCAGCAGAGATCGTGCCGGGGAGCTGTTTTTT.